This T cell receptor beta chain comes out of a study of blood T cell repertoires in COVID-19. Measured with immunoSEQ multiplex PCR; TCRdb has only the in-frame clones, and not every one. The profile shows some 96,000 clones, approximately 81% of them singletons. Per the germline V gene, CDR1 is MGHRA and CDR2 is YSYEKL. CDR3 length: 15 residues. V was pared by 3 bases and J by 8 bases, with 5 bases of the junction left unmatched. The TCR sequence derives from a human donor in a cohort sampled during active COVID-19. The chain couples TRBV4-1 to TRBJ2-1; 12 positions agree with TRBD2. Sequencing was done on a sample of peripheral blood. CDR3 DNA: TGCGCCAGCAGCCACCCTAGCGGGGGGGCGTATGAGCAGTTCTTC. Translation: CASSHPSGGAYEQFF.